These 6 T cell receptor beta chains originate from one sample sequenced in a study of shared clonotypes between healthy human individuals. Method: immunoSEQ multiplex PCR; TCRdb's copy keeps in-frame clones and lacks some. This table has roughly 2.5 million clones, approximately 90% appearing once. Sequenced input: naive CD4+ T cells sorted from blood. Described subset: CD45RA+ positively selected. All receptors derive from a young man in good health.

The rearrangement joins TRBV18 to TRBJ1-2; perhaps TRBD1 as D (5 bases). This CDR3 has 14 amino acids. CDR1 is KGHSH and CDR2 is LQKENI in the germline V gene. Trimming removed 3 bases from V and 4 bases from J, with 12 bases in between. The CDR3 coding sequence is TGTGCCAGCTCACCGGGGGTGCAGGTCTATGGCTACACCTTC. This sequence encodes CASSPGVQVYGYTF.

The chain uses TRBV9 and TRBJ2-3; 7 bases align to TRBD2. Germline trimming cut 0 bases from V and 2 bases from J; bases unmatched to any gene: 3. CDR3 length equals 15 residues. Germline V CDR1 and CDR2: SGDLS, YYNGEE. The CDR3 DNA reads TGTGCCAGCAGCGTAGACAGCGGGGCCACAGATACGCAGTATTTT. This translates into CASSVDSGATDTQYF. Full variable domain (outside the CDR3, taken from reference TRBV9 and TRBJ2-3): DSGVTQTPKHLITATGQRVTLRCSPRSGDLSVYWYQQSLDQGLQFLIQYYNGEERAKGNILERFSAQQFPDLHSELNLSSLELGDSALYFCASSVDSGATDTQYFGPGTRLTVL.

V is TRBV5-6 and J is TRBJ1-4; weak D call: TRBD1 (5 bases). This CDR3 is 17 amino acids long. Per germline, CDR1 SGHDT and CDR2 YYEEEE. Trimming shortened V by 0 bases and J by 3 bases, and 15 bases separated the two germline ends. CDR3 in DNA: TGTGCCAGCAGCTTGGGAGGGGCGCCGGCATCTAATGAAAAACTGTTTTTT. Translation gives CASSLGGAPASNEKLFF.

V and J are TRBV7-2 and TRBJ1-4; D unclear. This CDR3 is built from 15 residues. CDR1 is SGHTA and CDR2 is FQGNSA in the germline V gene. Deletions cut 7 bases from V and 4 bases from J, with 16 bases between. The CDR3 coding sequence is TGTGCCAGCACCGCGGTCGCGGCCGTTAATGAAAAACTGTTTTTT. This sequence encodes CASTAVAAVNEKLFF.

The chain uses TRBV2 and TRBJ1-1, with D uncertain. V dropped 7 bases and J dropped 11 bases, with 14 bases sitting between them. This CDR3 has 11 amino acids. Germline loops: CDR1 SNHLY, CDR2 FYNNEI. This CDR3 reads CASTKTPRAFF. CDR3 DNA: TGTGCCAGCACCAAAACCCCCCGCGCTTTCTTT.

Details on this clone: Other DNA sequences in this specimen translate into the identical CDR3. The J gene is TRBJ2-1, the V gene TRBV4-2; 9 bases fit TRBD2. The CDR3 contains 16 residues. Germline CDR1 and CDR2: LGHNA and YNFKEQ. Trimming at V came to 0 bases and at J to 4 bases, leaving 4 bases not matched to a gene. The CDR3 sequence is CASSQDLAGSYNEQFF. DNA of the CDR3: TGTGCCAGCAGCCAAGATCTAGCGGGGTCGTACAATGAGCAGTTCTTC.